The table lists the clone carrying this T cell receptor beta chain with a few counts. The antigen is unknown. MiXCR, applied by TCRdb to the 5' RACE reads, yields one record per CDR3 protein. Of more than 350,000 distinct CDR3 sequences listed, roughly 11% are singletons. V was pared by 0 bases and J by 3 bases, with 9 bases between. Germline CDR1 reads SGHRS; CDR2 reads YFSETQ. This CDR3 spans 15 amino acids. The data derive from a study of T cells after yellow fever vaccination. At the level of the study: For low cell numbers, libraries were made with SMART-Seq v4 Ultra Low Input.

Findings and limits, study-wide: The appearance of a small share of clonotypes in both CD4 and CD8 compartments was observed.

This chain connects TRBV5-1 to TRBJ1-4, with TRBD1 as a possible D gene (5 bases). The clonotype was recovered from a man aged 18-30 years who received the YFV17D yellow fever vaccine. The source material was PBMCs, sampled on the day of the first yellow fever vaccination. The CDR3 region is CASSLGVGANEKLFF. CDR3 DNA: TGCGCCAGCAGCTTGGGTGTGGGGGCTAATGAAAAACTGTTTTTT.